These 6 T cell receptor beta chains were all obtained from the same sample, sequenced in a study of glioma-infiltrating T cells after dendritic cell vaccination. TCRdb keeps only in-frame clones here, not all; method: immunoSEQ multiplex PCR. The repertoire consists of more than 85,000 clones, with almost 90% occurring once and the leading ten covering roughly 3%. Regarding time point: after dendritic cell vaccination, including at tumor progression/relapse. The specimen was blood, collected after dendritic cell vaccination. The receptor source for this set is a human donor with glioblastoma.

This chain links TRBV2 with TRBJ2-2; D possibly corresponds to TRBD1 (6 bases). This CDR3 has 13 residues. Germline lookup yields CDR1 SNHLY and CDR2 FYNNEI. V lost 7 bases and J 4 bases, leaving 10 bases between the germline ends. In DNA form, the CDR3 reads TGTGCCAGCAACACAGGGAGCACCGGGGAGCTGTTTTTT. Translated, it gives CASNTGSTGELFF. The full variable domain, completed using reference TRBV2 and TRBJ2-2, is EPEVTQTPSHQVTQMGQEVILRCVPISNHLYFYWYRQILGQKVEFLVSFYNNEISEKSEIFDDQFSVERPDGSNFTLKIRSTKLEDSAMYFCASNTGSTGELFFGEGSRLTVL.

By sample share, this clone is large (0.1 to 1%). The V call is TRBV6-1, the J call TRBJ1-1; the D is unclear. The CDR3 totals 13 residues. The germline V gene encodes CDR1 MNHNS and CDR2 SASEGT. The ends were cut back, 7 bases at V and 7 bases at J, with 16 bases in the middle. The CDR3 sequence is CASTEREGSEAFF. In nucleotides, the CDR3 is TGTGCCAGCACCGAACGTGAGGGTAGTGAAGCTTTCTTT.

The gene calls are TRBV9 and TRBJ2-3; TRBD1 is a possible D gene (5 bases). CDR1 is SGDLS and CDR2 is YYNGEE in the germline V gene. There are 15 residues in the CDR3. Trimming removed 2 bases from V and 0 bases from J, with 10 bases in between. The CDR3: CASSVRAESTDTQYF. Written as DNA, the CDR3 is TGTGCCAGCAGCGTCAGGGCAGAGAGCACAGATACGCAGTATTTT.

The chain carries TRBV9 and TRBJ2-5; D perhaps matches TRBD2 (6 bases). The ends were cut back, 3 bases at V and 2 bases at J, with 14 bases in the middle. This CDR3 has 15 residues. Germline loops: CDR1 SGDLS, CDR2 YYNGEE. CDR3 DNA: TGTGCCAGCAGCGCCAGGACTAATTTTCAAGAGACCCAGTACTTC. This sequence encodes CASSARTNFQETQYF. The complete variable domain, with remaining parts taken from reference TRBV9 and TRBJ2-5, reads DSGVTQTPKHLITATGQRVTLRCSPRSGDLSVYWYQQSLDQGLQFLIQYYNGEERAKGNILERFSAQQFPDLHSELNLSSLELGDSALYFCASSARTNFQETQYFGPGTRLLVL.

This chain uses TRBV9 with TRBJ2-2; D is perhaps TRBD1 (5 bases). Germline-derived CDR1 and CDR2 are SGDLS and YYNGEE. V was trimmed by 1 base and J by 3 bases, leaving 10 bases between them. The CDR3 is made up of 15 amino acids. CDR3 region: CASSVQGIDTGELFF. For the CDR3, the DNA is TGTGCCAGCAGCGTACAGGGTATCGACACCGGGGAGCTGTTTTTT.

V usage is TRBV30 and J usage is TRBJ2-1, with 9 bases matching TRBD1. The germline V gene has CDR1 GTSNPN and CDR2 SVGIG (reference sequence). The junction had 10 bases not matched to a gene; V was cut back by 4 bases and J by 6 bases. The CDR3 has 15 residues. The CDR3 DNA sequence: TGTGCCTGGACATTAGACAGGGGGAATATCAATGAGCAGTTCTTC. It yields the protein CAWTLDRGNINEQFF.